These 7 T cell receptor beta chains share one sample of origin, sequenced in a study of regulatory T cells in long-lasting Graves disease. The time point: newly diagnosed GD, antithyroid drugs for less than 3 months. Construction of the TCR library relied on RNA isolated from PBMCs. Relying on iRepertoire HTBI primers and Arm-PCR of CDR3 regions, the team built TCR beta libraries. Each CDR3 protein is one row after TCRdb ran MiXCR on the multiplex PCR reads. The sample lists approximately 210,000 distinct CDR3 sequences; around 20% were seen once. Sequenced material: peripheral blood mononuclear cells (PBMCs), taken at new diagnosis, from a patient treated with antithyroid drugs. These receptors all stem from a female donor with Graves disease.

In this sample, this clonotype turned up many times. The rearrangement joins TRBV24-1 to TRBJ1-2, with 11 bases lining up with TRBD1. The germline gives CDR1 KGHDR, CDR2 SFDVKD. V gave up 5 bases and J gave up 3 bases; unmatched junction bases: 4. The CDR3 has 15 residues. The CDR3: CATSGTGGADYGYTF. CDR3 nucleotides: TGTGCCACCAGTGGGACAGGGGGCGCCGACTATGGCTACACCTTC.

This clonotype was seen repeatedly, ten times or more. The chain uses TRBV27 and TRBJ2-3, with a possible D match to TRBD1 (6 bases). CDR3 length: 14 residues. CDR1 MNHEY and CDR2 SMNVEV come from the germline V gene (reference sequence). V dropped 4 bases and J dropped 5 bases, with 13 bases sitting between them. The CDR3 DNA reads as TGTGCCAGCAGTTCTTTGGGGGCGAGAGATACGCAGTATTTT. Translated: CASSSLGARDTQYF.

Many counts were recorded for this clonotype. V usage is TRBV18 and J usage is TRBJ1-1; perhaps TRBD1 as D (5 bases). V was clipped by 5 bases and J by 1 base, with 8 bases between them. CDR1 and CDR2 from the germline V gene are KGHSH and LQKENI. The CDR3 is 13 residues long. The CDR3: CASSIDRNTEAFF. The CDR3 nucleotides read TGTGCCAGCTCAATTGACAGGAACACTGAAGCTTTCTTT.

This clonotype was counted many times. The gene calls are TRBV3-1 and TRBJ2-2; D remains ambiguous. This CDR3 is 14 amino acids long. V lost 0 bases and J 6 bases, leaving 8 bases between the germline ends. The V gene's germline CDR1 is LGHDT and CDR2 YNNKEL (reference sequence). The CDR3 loop reads CASSQEGMAGELFF. CDR3 DNA sequence: TGTGCCAGCAGCCAAGAAGGCATGGCCGGGGAGCTGTTTTTT.

The table lists this clonotype with many counts. The chain uses TRBV11-2 and TRBJ1-2; the D gene is possibly TRBD1 (5 bases). The V gene's germline CDR1 is SGHAT and CDR2 FQNNGV. The CDR3 sequence is 15 residues long. Deletions cut 2 bases from V and 1 base from J, with 11 bases between. The CDR3 sequence: CASSLYSGDNYGYTF. CDR3 bases: TGTGCCAGCAGCTTATATTCGGGGGATAACTATGGCTACACCTTC.

V is TRBV20-1 and J is TRBJ2-1; D ambiguous. There are 13 residues in the CDR3. The V end lost 5 bases, the J end lost 6 bases, and 14 bases lay between the germline ends. Germline CDR1 reads DFQATT; CDR2 reads SNEGSKA (reference sequence). CDR3 nucleotides: TGCAGTGCTGTCAACTTGGCCCGCAATGAGCAGTTCTTC. It codes for CSAVNLARNEQFF.

The V call is TRBV28, the J call TRBJ1-1; D not certain. There are 14 residues in the CDR3. Between the trimmed V and J ends, which lost 7 bases and 5 bases, there was a span of 17 bases. From germline, CDR1 is MDHEN and CDR2 SYDVKM. The DNA for the CDR3 is TGTGCCAGCACCCTACACAACGCTTTAACTGAAGCTTTCTTT. Translation: CASTLHNALTEAFF.